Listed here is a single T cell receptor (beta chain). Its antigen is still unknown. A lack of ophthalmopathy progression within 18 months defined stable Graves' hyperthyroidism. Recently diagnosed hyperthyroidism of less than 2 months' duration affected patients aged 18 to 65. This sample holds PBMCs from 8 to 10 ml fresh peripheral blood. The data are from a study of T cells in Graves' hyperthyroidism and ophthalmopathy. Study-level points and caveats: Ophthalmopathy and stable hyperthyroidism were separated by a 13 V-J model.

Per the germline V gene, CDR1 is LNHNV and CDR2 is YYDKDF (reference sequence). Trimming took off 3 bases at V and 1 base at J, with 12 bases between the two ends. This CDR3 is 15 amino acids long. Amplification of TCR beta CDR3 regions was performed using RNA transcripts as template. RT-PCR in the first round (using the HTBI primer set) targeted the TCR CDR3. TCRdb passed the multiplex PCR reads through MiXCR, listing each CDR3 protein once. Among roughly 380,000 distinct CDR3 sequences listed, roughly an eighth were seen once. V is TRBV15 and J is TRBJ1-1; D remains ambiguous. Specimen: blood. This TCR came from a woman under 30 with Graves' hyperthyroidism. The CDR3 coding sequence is TGTGCCACCAGCAGGGTGTCTACAGCGAACACTGAAGCTTTCTTT. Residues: CATSRVSTANTEAFF.